The source of this T cell receptor (beta chain) is a study of early T cells in non-severe SARS-CoV-2 infection. Study observations and caveats: Matching results from VDJdb favored anti-spike CD8 responses, leaving private and CD4 specificities undetected.

This clonotype was found a few times. The antigen remains unidentified. V gave up 0 bases and J gave up 6 bases, with 21 bases separating them. The length of the CDR3 is 16 residues. Germline assignment: CDR1 DFQATT and CDR2 SNEGSKA (reference sequence). Individual cDNA molecules received unique molecular identifiers during library preparation. TCRdb reprocessed the 5' RACE reads with MiXCR, giving one entry per CDR3 protein. The sample consists of 100,000 or so distinct CDR3 sequences, about an eighth of them appearing once. Sequencing was carried out using whole blood. This TCR came from an adult who was a healthcare worker with PCR-confirmed SARS-CoV-2 infection or an uninfected control (not recorded which). V and J are TRBV20-1 and TRBJ2-7, with D hard to call. The CDR3 region has the DNA TGCAGTGCTAGAGATTCCCTCATTAGGTCCTCACTCGAGCAGTACTTC. Amino acid sequence: CSARDSLIRSSLEQYF.